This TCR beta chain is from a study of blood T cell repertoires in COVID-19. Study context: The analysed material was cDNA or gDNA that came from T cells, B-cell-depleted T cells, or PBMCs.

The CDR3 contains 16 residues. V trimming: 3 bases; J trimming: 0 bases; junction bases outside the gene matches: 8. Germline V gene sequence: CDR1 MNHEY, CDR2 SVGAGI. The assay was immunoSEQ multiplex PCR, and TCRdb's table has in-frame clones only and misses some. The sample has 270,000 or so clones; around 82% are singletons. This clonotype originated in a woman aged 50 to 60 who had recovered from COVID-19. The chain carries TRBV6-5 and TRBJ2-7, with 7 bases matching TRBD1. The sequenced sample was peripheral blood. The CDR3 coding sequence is TGTGCCAGCAGTTATCGGACAGGTAGCCCCTCCTACGAGCAGTACTTC. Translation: CASSYRTGSPSYEQYF.